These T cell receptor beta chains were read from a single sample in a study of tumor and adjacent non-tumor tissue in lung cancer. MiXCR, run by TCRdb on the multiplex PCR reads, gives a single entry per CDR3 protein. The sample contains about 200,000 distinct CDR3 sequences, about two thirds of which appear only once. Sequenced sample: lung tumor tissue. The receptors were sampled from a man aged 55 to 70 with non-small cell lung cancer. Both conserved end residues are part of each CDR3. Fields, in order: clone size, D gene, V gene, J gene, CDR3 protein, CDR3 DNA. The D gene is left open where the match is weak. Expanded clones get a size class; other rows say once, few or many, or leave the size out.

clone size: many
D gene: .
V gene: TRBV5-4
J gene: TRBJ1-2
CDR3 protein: CASSPQGNYGYTF
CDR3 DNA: TGTGCCAGCAGCCCGCAGGGGAACTATGGCTACACCTTC

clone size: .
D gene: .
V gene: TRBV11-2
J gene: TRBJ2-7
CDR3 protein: CASSAREPSGEQYF
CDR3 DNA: TGTGCCAGCAGCGCGAGAGAACCATCGGGCGAGCAGTACTTC

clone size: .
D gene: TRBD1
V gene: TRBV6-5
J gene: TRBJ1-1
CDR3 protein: CASSRIWTGGNTEAFF
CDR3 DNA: TGTGCCAGCAGTCGAATATGGACAGGGGGGAACACTGAAGCTTTCTTT

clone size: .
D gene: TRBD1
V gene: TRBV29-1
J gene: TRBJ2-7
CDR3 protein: CSVESDRSYEQYF
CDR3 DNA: TGCAGCGTTGAATCGGACAGGTCATACGAGCAGTACTTC

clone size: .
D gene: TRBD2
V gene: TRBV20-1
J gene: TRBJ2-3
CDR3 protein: CSAVLLAGGTDTQYF
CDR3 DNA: TGCAGTGCCGTATTACTAGCGGGAGGAACAGATACGCAGTATTTT

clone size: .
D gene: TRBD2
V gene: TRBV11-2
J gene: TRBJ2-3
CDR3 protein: CAGSLLAGGENRYAVF
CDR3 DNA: TGTGCCGGCAGCCTGTTAGCGGGGGGGGAGAACAGATACGCAGTATTT

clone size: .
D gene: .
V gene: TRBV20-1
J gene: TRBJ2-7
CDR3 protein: CSARDLGTGNYYEQCF
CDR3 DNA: TGCAGTGCTAGAGATCTCGGAACAGGGAACTACTACGAGCAGTGCTTC

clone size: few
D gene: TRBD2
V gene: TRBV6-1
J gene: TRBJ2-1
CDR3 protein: CASSGTLAGRYNEQFF
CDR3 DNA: TGTGCCAGCAGTGGGACCCTAGCGGGGAGATACAATGAGCAGTTCTTC

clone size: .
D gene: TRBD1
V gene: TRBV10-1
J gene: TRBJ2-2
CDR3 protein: CASCRMGQGIGTGELFF
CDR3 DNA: TGCGCCAGCTGTCGGATGGGACAGGGTATAGGGACCGGGGAGCTATTTTTT

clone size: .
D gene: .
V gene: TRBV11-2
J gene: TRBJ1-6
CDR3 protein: CASRGPAHSDSSLHF
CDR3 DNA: TGTGCCAGCAGGGGTCCGGCACATAGTGATTCATCCCTCCACTTT

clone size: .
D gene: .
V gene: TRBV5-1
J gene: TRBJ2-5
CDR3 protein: CASSSRGGETEYF
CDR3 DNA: TGCGCCAGCAGCTCCAGGGGTGGGGAGACCGAGTACTTC

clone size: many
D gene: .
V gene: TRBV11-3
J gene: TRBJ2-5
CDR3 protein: CASSPHSGLETQYF
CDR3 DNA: TGTGCCAGCAGCCCTCACTCTGGGCTAGAGACCCAGTACTTC

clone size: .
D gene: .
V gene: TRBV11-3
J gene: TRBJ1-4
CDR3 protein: CASSLGGGTNEIPFF
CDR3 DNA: TGTGCCAGCAGCTTAGGAGGAGGGACCAATGAAATACCGTTTTTT

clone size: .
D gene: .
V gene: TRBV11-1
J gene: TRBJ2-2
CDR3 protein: CASSLPGMGTGELFF
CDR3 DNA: TGTGCCAGCAGCCTCCCGGGGATGGGCACCGGGGAGCTATTTTTT

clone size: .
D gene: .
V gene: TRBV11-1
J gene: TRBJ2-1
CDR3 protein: CVSSLSRLVRGSNEQFF
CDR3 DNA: TGTGTCAGCAGCTTATCTCGGCTAGTGAGAGGCAGCAATGAGCAGTTCTTC

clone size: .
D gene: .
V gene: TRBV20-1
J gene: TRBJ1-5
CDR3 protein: CSAITVLGWQPQHF
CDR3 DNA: TGCAGTGCGATAACAGTGCTCGGGTGGCAGCCCCAGCATTTT

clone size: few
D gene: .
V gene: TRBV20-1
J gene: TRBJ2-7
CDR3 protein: CSTRQGPATYEQYF
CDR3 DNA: TGCAGTACTAGGCAGGGGCCAGCTACCTACGAGCAGTACTTC

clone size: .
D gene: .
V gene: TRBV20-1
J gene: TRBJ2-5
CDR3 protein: CSATLTETQYF
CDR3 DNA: TGCAGTGCTACCTTAACGGAGACCCAGTACTTC

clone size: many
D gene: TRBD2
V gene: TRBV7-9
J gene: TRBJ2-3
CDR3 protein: CASSTPFSGRADTQYF
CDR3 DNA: TGTGCCAGCAGCACCCCCTTTAGCGGGAGAGCAGATACGCAGTATTTT

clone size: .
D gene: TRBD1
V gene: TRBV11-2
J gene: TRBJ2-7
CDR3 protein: CASSRYGTGGFEQCF
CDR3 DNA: TGTGCCAGCAGCCGATACGGGACAGGGGGTTTCGAACAGTGCTTC

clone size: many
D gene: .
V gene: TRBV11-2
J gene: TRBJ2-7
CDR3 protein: CASTPVLAVPYEQYF
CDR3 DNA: TGTGCCAGCACCCCCGTGTTAGCGGTACCCTACGAGCAGTACTTC

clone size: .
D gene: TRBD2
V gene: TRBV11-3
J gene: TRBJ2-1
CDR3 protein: CASSLGTSGGGDQFF
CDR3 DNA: TGTGCTAGCAGCTTAGGAACTAGCGGAGGAGGGGACCAGTTCTTC

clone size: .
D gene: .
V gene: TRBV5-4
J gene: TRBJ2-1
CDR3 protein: CASNLAHLPNEQFF
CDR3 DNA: TGTGCCAGCAACTTGGCCCATTTACCGAATGAGCAGTTCTTC

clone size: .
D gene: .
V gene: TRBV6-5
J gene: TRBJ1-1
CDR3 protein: CASITPRLRGNTDAFF
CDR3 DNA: TGTGCCAGCATAACCCCAAGGCTACGCGGAAACACTGACGCTTTCTTT

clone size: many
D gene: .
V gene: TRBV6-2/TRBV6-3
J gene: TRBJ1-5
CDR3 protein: CASSYSDPGRQPQHF
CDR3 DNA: TGTGCCAGCAGTTACTCCGACCCTGGAAGGCAGCCCCAGCATTTT

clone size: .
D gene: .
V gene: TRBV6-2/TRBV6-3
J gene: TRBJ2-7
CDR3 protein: CASRKVASYEQYF
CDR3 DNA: TGTGCCAGCAGGAAGGTAGCATCCTACGAGCAGTACTTC

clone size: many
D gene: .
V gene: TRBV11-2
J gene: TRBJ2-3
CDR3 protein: CASSHTDTQYF
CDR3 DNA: TGTGCCAGCAGTCACACAGATACGCAGTATTTT

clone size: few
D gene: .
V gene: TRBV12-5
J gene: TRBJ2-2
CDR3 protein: CASGLVPSGELFF
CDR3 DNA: TGTGCTAGTGGTTTGGTACCGTCTGGGGAGCTGTTTTTT

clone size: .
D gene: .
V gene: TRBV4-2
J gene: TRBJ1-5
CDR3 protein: CASSQDGGNQPQNF
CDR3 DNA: TGTGCCAGCAGCCAAGATGGGGGCAATCAGCCCCAGAATTTT